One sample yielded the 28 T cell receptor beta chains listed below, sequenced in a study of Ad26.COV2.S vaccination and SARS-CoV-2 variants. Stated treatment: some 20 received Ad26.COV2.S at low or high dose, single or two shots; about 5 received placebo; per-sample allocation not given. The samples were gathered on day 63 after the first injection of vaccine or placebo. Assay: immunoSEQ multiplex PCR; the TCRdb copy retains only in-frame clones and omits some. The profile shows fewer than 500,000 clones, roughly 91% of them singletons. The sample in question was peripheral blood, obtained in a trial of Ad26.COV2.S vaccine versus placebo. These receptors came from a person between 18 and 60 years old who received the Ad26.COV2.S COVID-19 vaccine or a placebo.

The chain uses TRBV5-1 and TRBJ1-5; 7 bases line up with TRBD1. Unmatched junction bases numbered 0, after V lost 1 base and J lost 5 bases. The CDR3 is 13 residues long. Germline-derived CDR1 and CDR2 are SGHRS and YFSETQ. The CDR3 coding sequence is TGCGCCAGCAGCTTGACAGGGGATCAGCCCCAGCATTTT. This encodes CASSLTGDQPQHF.

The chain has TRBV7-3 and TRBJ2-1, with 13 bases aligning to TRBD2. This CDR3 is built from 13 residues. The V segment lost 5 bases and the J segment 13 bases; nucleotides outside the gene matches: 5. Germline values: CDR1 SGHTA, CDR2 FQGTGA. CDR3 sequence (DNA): TGTGCCAGCAGCCTAAGGACTAGCGGGAGACAGTTCTTC. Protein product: CASSLRTSGRQFF.

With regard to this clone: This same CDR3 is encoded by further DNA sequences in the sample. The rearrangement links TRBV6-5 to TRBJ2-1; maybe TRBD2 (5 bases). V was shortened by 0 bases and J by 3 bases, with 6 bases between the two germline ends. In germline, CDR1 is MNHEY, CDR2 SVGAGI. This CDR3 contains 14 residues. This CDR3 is CASSYSRVYNEQFF. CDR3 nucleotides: TGTGCCAGCAGTTACTCGAGGGTCTACAATGAGCAGTTCTTC.

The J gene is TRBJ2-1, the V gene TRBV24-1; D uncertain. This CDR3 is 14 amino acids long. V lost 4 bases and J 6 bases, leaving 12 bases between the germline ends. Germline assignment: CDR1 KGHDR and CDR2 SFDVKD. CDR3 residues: CATSEQTPGNEQFF. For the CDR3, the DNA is TGTGCCACCAGTGAACAGACCCCAGGCAATGAGCAGTTCTTC.

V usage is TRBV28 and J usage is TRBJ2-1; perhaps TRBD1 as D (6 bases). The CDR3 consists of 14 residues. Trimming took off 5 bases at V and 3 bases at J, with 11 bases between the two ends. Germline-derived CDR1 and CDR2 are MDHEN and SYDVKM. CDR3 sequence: CASSPPDSYNEQFF. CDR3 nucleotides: TGTGCCAGCAGTCCCCCGGACAGCTACAATGAGCAGTTCTTC.

Here the CDR3 reads CASSSGGVGKAGELFF. DNA of the CDR3: TGTGCCAGCAGTTCCGGGGGAGTGGGGAAAGCCGGGGAGCTGTTTTTT. The rearrangement links TRBV28 to TRBJ2-2; a weak D match, TRBD2 (6 bases). The CDR3 has 16 residues. V lost 4 bases and J 6 bases, leaving 18 bases between the germline ends. CDR1 MDHEN and CDR2 SYDVKM come from the germline V gene. Filled out from reference TRBV28 and TRBJ2-2, the complete variable domain reads DVKVTQSSRYLVKRTGEKVFLECVQDMDHENMFWYRQDPGLGLRLIYFSYDVKMKEKGDIPEGYSVSREKKERFSLILESASTNQTSMYLCASSSGGVGKAGELFFGEGSRLTVL.

DNA for the CDR3: TGTGCCAGCAGCGTTGACCGGTCCTCTGGGGCCAACGTCCTGACTTTC. It is translated as CASSVDRSSGANVLTF. J is TRBJ2-6 and V is TRBV9; D call uncertain. The ends were cut back, 2 bases at V and 0 bases at J, with 9 bases in the middle. Germline loops: CDR1 SGDLS, CDR2 YYNGEE. The CDR3 is made up of 16 amino acids. Using reference TRBV9 and TRBJ2-6 for the parts outside the CDR3, the full variable domain is DSGVTQTPKHLITATGQRVTLRCSPRSGDLSVYWYQQSLDQGLQFLIQYYNGEERAKGNILERFSAQQFPDLHSELNLSSLELGDSALYFCASSVDRSSGANVLTFGAGSRLTVL.

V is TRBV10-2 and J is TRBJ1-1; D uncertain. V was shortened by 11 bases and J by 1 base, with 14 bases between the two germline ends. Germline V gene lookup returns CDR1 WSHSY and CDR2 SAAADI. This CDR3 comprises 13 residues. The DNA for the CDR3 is TGCGCCTCCCGACCGACGCAGAACACTGAAGCTTTCTTT. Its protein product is CASRPTQNTEAFF.

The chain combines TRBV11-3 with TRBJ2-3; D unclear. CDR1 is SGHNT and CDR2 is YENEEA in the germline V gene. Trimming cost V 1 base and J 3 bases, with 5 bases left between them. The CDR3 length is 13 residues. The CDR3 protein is CASSLGLTDTQYF. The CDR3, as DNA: TGTGCCAGCAGCTTAGGGCTTACAGATACGCAGTATTTT.

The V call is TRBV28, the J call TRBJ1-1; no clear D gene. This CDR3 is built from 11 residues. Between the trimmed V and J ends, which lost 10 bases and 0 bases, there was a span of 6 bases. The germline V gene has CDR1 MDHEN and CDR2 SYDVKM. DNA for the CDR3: TGTGCCACCAGGATGAACACTGAAGCTTTCTTT. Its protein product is CATRMNTEAFF.

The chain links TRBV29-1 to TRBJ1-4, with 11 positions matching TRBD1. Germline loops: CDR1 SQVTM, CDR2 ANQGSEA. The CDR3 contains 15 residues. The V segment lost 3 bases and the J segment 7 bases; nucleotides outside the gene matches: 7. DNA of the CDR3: TGCAGCGTTGAGGACTCGGGACAGGGGGGTGAAAAACTGTTTTTT. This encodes CSVEDSGQGGEKLFF.

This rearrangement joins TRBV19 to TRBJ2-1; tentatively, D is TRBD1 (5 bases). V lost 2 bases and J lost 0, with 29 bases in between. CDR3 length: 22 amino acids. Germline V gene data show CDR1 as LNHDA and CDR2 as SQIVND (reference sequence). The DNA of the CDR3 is TGTGCCAGTAGTATAACCTCCCCGTGGGGCGGAGAGCTTAAGGTCTCCTACAATGAGCAGTTCTTC. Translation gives CASSITSPWGGELKVSYNEQFF.

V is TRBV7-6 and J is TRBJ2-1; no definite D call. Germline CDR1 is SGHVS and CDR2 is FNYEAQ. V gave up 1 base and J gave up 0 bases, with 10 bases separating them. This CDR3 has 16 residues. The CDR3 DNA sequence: TGTGCCAGCAGCTTAGGGGTCTCCAACTCCTACAATGAGCAGTTCTTC. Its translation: CASSLGVSNSYNEQFF.

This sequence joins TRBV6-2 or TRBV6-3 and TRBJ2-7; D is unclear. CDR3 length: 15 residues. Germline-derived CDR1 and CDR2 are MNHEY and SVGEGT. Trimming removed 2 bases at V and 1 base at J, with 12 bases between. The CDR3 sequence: CASSYPERASYEQYF. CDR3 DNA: TGTGCCAGCAGTTACCCGGAAAGGGCTTCCTACGAGCAGTACTTC.

The CDR3 region has the DNA TGTGCCAGCAGTGAAGAGGTGGGTGGGGGACCAGGGCCATATGGCTACACCTTC. This translates into CASSEEVGGGPGPYGYTF. V is TRBV6-1 and J is TRBJ1-2, with D tentatively TRBD1 (5 bases). Trimming took off 1 base at V and 5 bases at J, with 23 bases between the two ends. The CDR3 consists of 18 residues. The germline V gene has CDR1 MNHNS and CDR2 SASEGT.

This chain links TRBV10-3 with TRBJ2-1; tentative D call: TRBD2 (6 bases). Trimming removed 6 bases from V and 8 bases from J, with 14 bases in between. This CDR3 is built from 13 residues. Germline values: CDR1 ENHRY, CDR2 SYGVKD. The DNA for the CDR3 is TGTGCCATCAGCGAGGGACTCGCGTATGAGCAGTTCTTC. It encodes CAISEGLAYEQFF.

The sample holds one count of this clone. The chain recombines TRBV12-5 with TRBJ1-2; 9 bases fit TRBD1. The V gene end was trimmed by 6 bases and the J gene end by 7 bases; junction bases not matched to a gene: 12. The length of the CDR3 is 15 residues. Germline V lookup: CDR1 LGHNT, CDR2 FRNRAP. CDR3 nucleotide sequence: TGTGCTAGTGGGTGGATCGGACAGGGGAGGTCTGGCTACACCTTC. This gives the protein CASGWIGQGRSGYTF.

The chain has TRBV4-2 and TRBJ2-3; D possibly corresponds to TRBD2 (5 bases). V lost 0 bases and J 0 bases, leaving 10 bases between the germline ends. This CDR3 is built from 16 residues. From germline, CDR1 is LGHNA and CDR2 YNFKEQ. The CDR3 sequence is CASSQDFGISTDTQYF. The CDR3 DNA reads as TGTGCCAGCAGCCAAGATTTCGGGATTAGCACAGATACGCAGTATTTT.

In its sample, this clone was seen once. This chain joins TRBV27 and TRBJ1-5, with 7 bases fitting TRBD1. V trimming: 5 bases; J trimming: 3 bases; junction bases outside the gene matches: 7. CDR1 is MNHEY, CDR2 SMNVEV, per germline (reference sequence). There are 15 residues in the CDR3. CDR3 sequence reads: CASSLSTGFNQPQHF. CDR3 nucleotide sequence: TGTGCCAGCAGTCTCTCGACAGGGTTCAATCAGCCCCAGCATTTT.

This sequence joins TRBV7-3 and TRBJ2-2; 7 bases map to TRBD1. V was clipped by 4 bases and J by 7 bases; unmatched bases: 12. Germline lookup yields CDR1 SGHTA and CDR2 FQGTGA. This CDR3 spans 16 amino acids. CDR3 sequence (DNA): TGTGCCAGCAGCTCCCAGGGGGTCCTCATGGGCGGGGAGCTGTTTTTT. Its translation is CASSSQGVLMGGELFF. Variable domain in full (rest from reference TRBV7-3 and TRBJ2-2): GAGVSQTPSNKVTEKGKYVELRCDPISGHTALYWYRQSLGQGPEFLIYFQGTGAADDSGLPNDRFFAVRPEGSVSTLKIQRTERGDSAVYLCASSSQGVLMGGELFFGEGSRLTVL.

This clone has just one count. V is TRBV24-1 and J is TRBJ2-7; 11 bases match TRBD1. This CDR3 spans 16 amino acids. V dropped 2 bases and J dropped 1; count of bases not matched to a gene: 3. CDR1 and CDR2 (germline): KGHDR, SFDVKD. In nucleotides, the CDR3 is TGTGCCACCAGTGATTCCGGGACAGGGGGATCCTACGAGCAGTACTTC. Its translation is CATSDSGTGGSYEQYF.

CDR3 DNA: TGTGCCAGCAGTGAAGCGGACCCTAATAGCAATCAGCCCCAGCATTTT. Translation: CASSEADPNSNQPQHF. The V gene is TRBV2, the J gene TRBJ1-5; no firm D call. V lost 0 bases to trimming and J lost 0 bases, with 9 bases between them. Germline loops: CDR1 SNHLY, CDR2 FYNNEI. The CDR3 runs 16 residues.

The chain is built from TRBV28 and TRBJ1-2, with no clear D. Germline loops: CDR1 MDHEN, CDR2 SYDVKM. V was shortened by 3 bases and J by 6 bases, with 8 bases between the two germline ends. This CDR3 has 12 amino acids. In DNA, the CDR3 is TGTGCCAGCAGTTTTTCCGGAAATGGCTACACCTTC. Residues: CASSFSGNGYTF.

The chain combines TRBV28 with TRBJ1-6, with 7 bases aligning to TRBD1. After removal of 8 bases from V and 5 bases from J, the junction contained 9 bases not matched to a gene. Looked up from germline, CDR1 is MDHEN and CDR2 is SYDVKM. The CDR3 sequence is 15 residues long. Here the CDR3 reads CASRPLQGNNSPLHF. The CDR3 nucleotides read TGTGCCAGCCGACCCTTACAGGGGAATAATTCACCCCTCCACTTT.

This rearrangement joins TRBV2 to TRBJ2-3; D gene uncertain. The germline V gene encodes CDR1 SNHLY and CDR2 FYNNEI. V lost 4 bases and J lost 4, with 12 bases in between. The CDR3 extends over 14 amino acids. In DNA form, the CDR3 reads TGTGCCAGCAGTGTGCCTGTGATATCAGATACGCAGTATTTT. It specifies CASSVPVISDTQYF. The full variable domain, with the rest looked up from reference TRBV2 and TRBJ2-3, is EPEVTQTPSHQVTQMGQEVILRCVPISNHLYFYWYRQILGQKVEFLVSFYNNEISEKSEIFDDQFSVERPDGSNFTLKIRSTKLEDSAMYFCASSVPVISDTQYFGPGTRLTVL.

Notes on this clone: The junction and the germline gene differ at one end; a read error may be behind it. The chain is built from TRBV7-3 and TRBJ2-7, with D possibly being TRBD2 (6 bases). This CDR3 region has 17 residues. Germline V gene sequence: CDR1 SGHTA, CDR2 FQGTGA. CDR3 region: CASSVTGGNNNSYEQYF. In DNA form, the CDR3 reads TGTGCCAGCAGCGTAACGGGCGGGAACAATAACTCCTACGAGCAGTACTTC.

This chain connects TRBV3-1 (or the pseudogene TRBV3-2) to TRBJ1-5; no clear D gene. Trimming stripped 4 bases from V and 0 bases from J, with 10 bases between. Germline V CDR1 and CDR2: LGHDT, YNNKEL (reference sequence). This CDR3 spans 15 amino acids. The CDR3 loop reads CASSLASGSNQPQHF. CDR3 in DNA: TGTGCCAGCAGCCTCGCATCGGGTAGCAATCAGCCCCAGCATTTT.

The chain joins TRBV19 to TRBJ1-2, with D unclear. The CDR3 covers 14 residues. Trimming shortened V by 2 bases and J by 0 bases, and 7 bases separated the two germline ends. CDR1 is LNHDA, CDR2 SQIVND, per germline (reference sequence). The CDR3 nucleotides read TGTGCCAGTAGTATAATGGCGGCTAACTATGGCTACACCTTC. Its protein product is CASSIMAANYGYTF. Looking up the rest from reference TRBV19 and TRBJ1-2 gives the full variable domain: DGGITQSPKYLFRKEGQNVTLSCEQNLNHDAMYWYRQDPGQGLRLIYYSQIVNDFQKGDIAEGYSVSREKKESFPLTVTSAQKNPTAFYLCASSIMAANYGYTFGSGTRLTVV.